The clone carrying this TCR beta chain came up once. The PCR contained 60 Vbeta and 13 Jbeta primers. Clones were sequenced by immunoSEQ multiplex PCR, and TCRdb holds only the in-frame ones, with some missing. Of about 180,000 clones in the sample, roughly 82% are singletons; the top ten hold about 1.3%. The sample comes from a study of cytomegalovirus exposure and HLA in healthy donors. This clonotype originated in a girl aged 2-15 years in good health and CMV-seropositive. Specimen: PBMCs.

The CDR3 DNA reads as TGTGCCATCAGTCGACTAGCGGGAGGGCCAGGAGAGACCCAGTACTTC. Amino acid sequence: CAISRLAGGPGETQYF. The J gene is TRBJ2-5, the V gene TRBV10-3, with TRBD2 matching 14 bases. Germline trimming cut 5 bases from V and 4 bases from J; bases unmatched to any gene: 6. CDR3 size: 16 residues. In germline, CDR1 is ENHRY, CDR2 SYGVKD.